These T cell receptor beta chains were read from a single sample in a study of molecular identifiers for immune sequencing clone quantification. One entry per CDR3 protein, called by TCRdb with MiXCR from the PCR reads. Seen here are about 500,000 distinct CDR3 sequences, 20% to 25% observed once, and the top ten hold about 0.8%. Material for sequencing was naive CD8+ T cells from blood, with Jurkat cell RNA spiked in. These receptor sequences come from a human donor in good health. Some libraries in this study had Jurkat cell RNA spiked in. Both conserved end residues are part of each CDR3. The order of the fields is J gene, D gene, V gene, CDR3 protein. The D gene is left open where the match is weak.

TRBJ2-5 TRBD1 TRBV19 CASSGATGGHQETQYF
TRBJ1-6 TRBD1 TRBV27 CASTAGTGLYSPLHF
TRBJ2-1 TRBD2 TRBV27 CASSSLRREGSYNEQFF
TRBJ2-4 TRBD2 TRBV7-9 CASSLVSGLAGDIQYF
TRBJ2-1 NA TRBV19 CASSIYPREAYNEQFF
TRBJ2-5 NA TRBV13 CASSLWSVGEETQYF
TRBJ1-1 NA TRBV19 CASSIASRANTEAFF
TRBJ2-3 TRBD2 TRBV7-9 CASSISSGGTDTQYF
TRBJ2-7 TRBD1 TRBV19 CASESRGQGLYEQYF
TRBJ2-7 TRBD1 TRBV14 CASSHGDRGSYEQYF
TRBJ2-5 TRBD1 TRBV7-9 CASSIRTGGRGETQYF
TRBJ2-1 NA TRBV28 CASSFRASRDEQFF
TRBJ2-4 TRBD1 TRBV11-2 CASSGGPGQVMENIQYF
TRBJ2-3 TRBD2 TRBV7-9 CASSFGTSGGTDTQYF
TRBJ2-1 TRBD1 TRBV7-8 CASSLVQGAYNGQFF
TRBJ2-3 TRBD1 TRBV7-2 CASSLEAWGGDRDTDTQYF
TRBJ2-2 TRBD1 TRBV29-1 CSGTGDPPHTGELFF
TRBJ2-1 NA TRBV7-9 CASSTQGPSYSNEQFF
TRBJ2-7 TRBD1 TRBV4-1 CANSQETGRSYEQYF
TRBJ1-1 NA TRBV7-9 CASSLVLDITNTEAFF
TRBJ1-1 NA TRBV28 CASSKHVLNTEAFF
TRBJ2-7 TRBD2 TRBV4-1 CASSQVATSGYEQYF
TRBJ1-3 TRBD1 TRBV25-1 CASSPTGGLYSGNTIYF
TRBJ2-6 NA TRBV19 CASTTASGANVLTF
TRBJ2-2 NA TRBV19 CASSISGTGELFF
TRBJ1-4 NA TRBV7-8 CASSLALPNEKLSF
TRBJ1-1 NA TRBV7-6 CASSLATAVEAFF
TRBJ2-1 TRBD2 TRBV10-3 CAISDVAGGNNEQFF
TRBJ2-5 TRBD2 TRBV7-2 CASSLEPAGWNQETQYF
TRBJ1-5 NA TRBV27 CASSNLGSNQPQHF
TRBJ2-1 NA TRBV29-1 CSVIGTPTERSYNEQFF
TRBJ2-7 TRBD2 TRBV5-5 CASSGRQTSGRIHEQYF
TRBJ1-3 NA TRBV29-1 CSVVRDSGNTIYF
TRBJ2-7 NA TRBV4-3 CASSPSDGLNSYEQYF
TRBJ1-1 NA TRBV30 CAWSRTTNTEAFF
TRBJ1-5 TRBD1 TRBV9 CASSPRDRAQPQHF
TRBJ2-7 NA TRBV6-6 CASSYAAAVYEQYF
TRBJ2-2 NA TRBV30 CAWSLGNTGELFF
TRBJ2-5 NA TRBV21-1 CASSTHLAGGFPETQYF
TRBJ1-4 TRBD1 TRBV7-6 CASSPDRANEKLFF
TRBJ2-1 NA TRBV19 CASSTPGEQFF
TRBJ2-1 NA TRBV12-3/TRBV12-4 CASSRAEQVLDEQFF
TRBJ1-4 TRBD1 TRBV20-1 CSATGGPNEKLFF
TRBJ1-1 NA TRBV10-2 CASTWVRELNTEAFF
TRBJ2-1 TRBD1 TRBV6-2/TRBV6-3 CASRTGGYDEQFF
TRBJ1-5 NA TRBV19 CATSKAVGNQPQHF
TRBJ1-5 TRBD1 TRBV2 CASRIQGQQPQHF
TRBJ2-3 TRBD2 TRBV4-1 CASSQEGLAYTQYF
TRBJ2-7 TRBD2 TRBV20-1 CSARDPSGKPYEQYF
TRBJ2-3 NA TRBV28 CASTLGSGSTDTQYF